Following are 27 T cell receptor beta chains from one sample sequenced in a study of naive and memory T cell subsets (dated by TCRdb to 2017 to 2019). Libraries were made using UMI-ligation and nested PCR. TCRdb names Illumina MiSeq as the instrument used. The beta constant-region primer consisted of an equimolar mixture of two oligonucleotides that together covered TRBC1 and TRBC2. The ligated cDNA went through four rounds of PCR with nested alpha and beta constant-region primers together with the SP2 primer. In TCRdb, the public reads were trimmed at Q25 with fastp and aligned with MiXCR, with productive beta chains retained. Here each entry gathers all rows of one CDR3 protein and keeps the most common genes and DNA. This sample comprises over 65,000 distinct CDR3 sequences, 8% to 9.5% of them detected only once. The biggest ten clones account for approximately 1.1% of the sample. The sample was naive CD8+ T cells from blood. Interpreted using the paper, the cell subset or site label stands for: naive T cells, CD45RA high CD27+. Every receptor here comes from a human donor in good health.

This clonotype was found a few times. V usage is TRBV25-1 and J usage is TRBJ2-1; maybe TRBD2 (7 bases). Trimming left V 2 bases short and J 6 bases short, with 17 bases between. Germline values: CDR1 MGHDK, CDR2 SYGVNS. The CDR3 contains 16 residues. The CDR3 bases are TGTGCCAGCAGTGAAATCGGGGAGGGGGAGGGCAATGAGCAGTTCTTC. This sequence encodes CASSEIGEGEGNEQFF.

The J gene is TRBJ2-3, the V gene TRBV6-5; D is perhaps TRBD2 (6 bases). The CDR3 is 17 residues long. Germline CDR1 is MNHEY and CDR2 is SVGAGI. Trimming cost V 5 bases and J 4 bases, with 22 bases left between them. CDR3 sequence reads: CASSPRVVAVTADTQYF. CDR3 in DNA: TGTGCCAGCAGTCCCCGGGTTGTAGCGGTCACGGCAGATACGCAGTATTTT.

The table lists this clonotype with a few counts. As DNA, the CDR3 is TGTGCCAGCAGTCCCCCCGGGACAGGGACTGGAAGTTTCTCCTACGAGCAGTACTTC. Protein product: CASSPPGTGTGSFSYEQYF. This chain connects TRBV12-3 or TRBV12-4 to TRBJ2-7; 9 bases are a match to TRBD1. The CDR3 totals 19 residues. The junction had 17 bases not matched to a gene; V was cut back by 5 bases and J by 0 bases.

In this sample, this clonotype turned up many times. The rearrangement uses TRBV7-6 and TRBJ1-4; possible D gene TRBD1, 5 bases. The CDR3 is made up of 16 amino acids. Germline CDR1 SGHVS, CDR2 FNYEAQ. Trimming took off 4 bases at V and 0 bases at J, with 12 bases between the two ends. The CDR3 reads CASSSKPGATNEKLFF. Written as DNA, the CDR3 is TGTGCCAGCAGCTCGAAACCGGGGGCAACTAATGAAAAACTGTTTTTT.

The sample holds a few counts of this clonotype. The chain employs TRBV28 and TRBJ2-5, with D unresolved. Germline values: CDR1 MDHEN, CDR2 SYDVKM. This CDR3 has 17 amino acids. The V gene lost 4 bases and the J gene lost 6 bases, with 24 bases spanning the gap. The chain's CDR3 is CASSSGIRDGPVKTQYF. The CDR3 DNA reads as TGTGCCAGCAGTTCCGGCATTCGTGACGGACCCGTGAAGACCCAGTACTTC.

This chain connects TRBV20-1 to TRBJ2-1, with D tentatively TRBD2 (6 bases). The length of the CDR3 is 15 residues. Germline CDR1 DFQATT, CDR2 SNEGSKA (reference sequence). Trimming removed 1 base from V and 5 bases from J, with 15 bases in between. CDR3 protein: CSARGPPWEDNEQFF. CDR3 DNA sequence: TGCAGTGCTAGAGGCCCCCCTTGGGAGGACAATGAGCAGTTCTTC.

This clonotype was observed a few times. V usage is TRBV11-2 and J usage is TRBJ1-1, with D hard to call. The germline gives CDR1 SGHAT, CDR2 FQNNGV. This CDR3 region has 14 residues. The V end lost 5 bases, the J end lost 7 bases, and 17 bases lay between the germline ends. The CDR3 nucleotides are TGTGCCAGCAGCCCACCCAACTTATCCCGTGAAGCTTTCTTT. It encodes CASSPPNLSREAFF.

This clonotype was seen a handful of times. V is TRBV29-1 and J is TRBJ2-1; 10 positions agree with TRBD2. The CDR3 loop spans 16 amino acids. Per germline, CDR1 SQVTM and CDR2 ANQGSEA. V lost 6 bases to trimming and J lost 9 bases; unmatched junction nucleotides: 17. The CDR3 coding sequence is TGCAGCGTGACCCCTACTAGCGGGATAAGGTCGGGTGAGCAGTTCTTC. Residues: CSVTPTSGIRSGEQFF.

The chain has TRBV20-1 and TRBJ2-1; 11 bases map to TRBD2. The J segment lost 4 bases and the V segment lost 3 bases, leaving 5 bases of the junction unmatched. CDR1 DFQATT and CDR2 SNEGSKA come from the germline V gene (reference sequence). The CDR3 extends over 15 amino acids. CDR3 sequence reads: CSASAGLAEYNEQFF. The CDR3 region has the DNA TGCAGTGCTAGTGCGGGACTAGCGGAGTACAATGAGCAGTTCTTC.

This sequence joins TRBV11-2 and TRBJ1-2; a weak D match, TRBD1 (6 bases). V was shortened by 5 bases and J by 8 bases, with 18 bases between the two germline ends. CDR1 and CDR2 from the germline V gene are SGHAT and FQNNGV. CDR3 length: 14 residues. For the CDR3, the DNA is TGTGCCAGCAGCCAATACAGGGATCCGGAAGGCTACACCTTC. The encoded protein is CASSQYRDPEGYTF.

This clonotype appeared many times. The chain combines TRBV14 with TRBJ2-7, with 9 bases fitting TRBD2. The CDR3 sequence is 16 residues long. V lost 1 base to trimming and J lost 2 bases; unmatched junction nucleotides: 6. The germline V gene encodes CDR1 SGHDN and CDR2 FVKESK. This CDR3 reads CASSQAAGGDAYEQYF. The CDR3 DNA follows: TGTGCCAGCAGCCAAGCGGCGGGAGGGGATGCCTACGAGCAGTACTTC.

This clonotype was seen more than once but under ten times. This sequence joins TRBV6-2 or TRBV6-3 and TRBJ2-1; D gene ambiguous. The CDR3 extends over 14 amino acids. The germline V and J ends were trimmed by 0 bases and 4 bases, with 7 bases remaining between them. Germline V gene sequence: CDR1 MNHEY, CDR2 SVGEGT. For the CDR3, the DNA is TGTGCCAGCAGTTACTCGAGGATTTACAATGAGCAGTTCTTC. It is translated as CASSYSRIYNEQFF.

This clonotype was detected many times. This chain links TRBV5-1 with TRBJ2-3, with 9 positions matching TRBD2. The V segment lost 0 bases and the J segment 2 bases; nucleotides outside the gene matches: 1. This CDR3 comprises 15 residues. Germline V gene data show CDR1 as SGHRS and CDR2 as YFSETQ. The CDR3 loop reads CASSLASGNTDTQYF. The CDR3 bases are TGCGCCAGCAGCTTGGCTAGCGGGAACACAGATACGCAGTATTTT.

The rearrangement links TRBV7-9 to TRBJ1-5, with 7 positions matching TRBD1. Germline V gene sequence: CDR1 SEHNR, CDR2 FQNEAQ (reference sequence). This CDR3 comprises 14 residues. The junction had 5 bases not matched to a gene; V was cut back by 5 bases and J by 4 bases. The CDR3 here is CASSQGGDNQPQHF. CDR3 sequence (DNA): TGTGCCAGCAGCCAGGGGGGGGATAATCAGCCCCAGCATTTT.

The chain employs TRBV6-2 or TRBV6-3 and TRBJ1-2, with 7 positions matching TRBD1. Germline CDR1 and CDR2: MNHEY and SVGEGT. V lost 6 bases, J lost 2 bases, and 3 bases stayed unmatched. CDR3 size: 13 residues. CDR3 sequence reads: CASRQQGNYGYTF. Here the CDR3 DNA reads TGTGCCAGCAGGCAACAGGGGAACTATGGCTACACCTTC.

This clonotype was seen only a few times. The chain uses TRBV5-6 and TRBJ2-1; TRBD2 aligns across 10 bases. V dropped 3 bases and J dropped 10; count of bases not matched to a gene: 13. This CDR3 region has 16 residues. CDR1 and CDR2 (germline): SGHDT, YYEEEE. For the CDR3, the DNA is TGTGCCAGCAGCTGGGGGCCGGGACTAGCGCCTCGGGAGCAGTTCTTC. Protein product: CASSWGPGLAPREQFF.

For the CDR3, the DNA is TGTGCCAGCAGCCACGGGGACAAGAACACCGGGGAGCTGTTTTTT. Translation: CASSHGDKNTGELFF. The chain is built from TRBV4-2 and TRBJ2-2, with D perhaps TRBD1 (6 bases). CDR1 and CDR2 (germline): LGHNA, YNFKEQ. V was shortened by 3 bases and J by 1 base, with 9 bases between the two germline ends. The CDR3 has 15 amino acids.

This clonotype was seen more than once but under ten times. The CDR3 DNA reads as TGTGCCAGCTCACCACCGGTGACCGAGACCCAGTACTTC. Encoded protein: CASSPPVTETQYF. The J gene is TRBJ2-5, the V gene TRBV18; no firm D call. Germline-derived CDR1 and CDR2 are KGHSH and LQKENI. This CDR3 comprises 13 residues. Trimming took off 0 bases at V and 5 bases at J, with 7 bases between the two ends.

The sample holds many counts of this clonotype. V usage is TRBV5-4 and J usage is TRBJ1-1; no firm D call. V was pared by 4 bases and J by 1 base, with 11 bases between. Germline V gene data show CDR1 as SGHNT and CDR2 as YYREEE (reference sequence). The CDR3 sequence is 14 residues long. The CDR3 is CASSRIQANTEAFF. The CDR3 DNA reads TGTGCCAGCAGCCGTATTCAGGCGAACACTGAAGCTTTCTTT. Filled out from reference TRBV5-4 and TRBJ1-1, the complete variable domain reads ETGVTQSPTHLIKTRGQQVTLRCSSQSGHNTVSWYQQALGQGPQFIFQYYREEENGRGNFPPRFSGLQFPNYSSELNVNALELDDSALYLCASSRIQANTEAFFGQGTRLTVV.

This clonotype was seen many times. The chain recombines TRBV20-1 with TRBJ2-1; no clear D. Per germline, CDR1 DFQATT and CDR2 SNEGSKA (reference sequence). The ends were cut back, 1 base at V and 6 bases at J, with 1 base in the middle. The CDR3 covers 10 residues. CDR3 sequence (DNA): TGCAGTGCTAGAGTCAATGAGCAGTTCTTC. It yields the protein CSARVNEQFF.

This chain uses TRBV12-3 or TRBV12-4 with TRBJ2-1; possibly TRBD2 for D (5 bases). Trimming removed 3 bases from V and 6 bases from J, with 15 bases in between. This CDR3 contains 15 residues. CDR3 amino acids: CASSFRQRGGNEQFF. The CDR3 DNA reads as TGTGCCAGCAGTTTCCGGCAGAGAGGAGGCAATGAGCAGTTCTTC.

In this sample, this clonotype turned up many times. The chain combines TRBV13 with TRBJ2-1; D might be TRBD2 (6 bases). CDR3 length: 15 amino acids. Between the trimmed V and J ends, which lost 0 bases and 5 bases, there was a span of 11 bases. Germline values: CDR1 PRHDT, CDR2 FYEKMQ (reference sequence). In DNA form, the CDR3 reads TGTGCCAGCAGCTTAGGGGGCTCGGGGGACAATGAGCAGTTCTTC. It is translated as CASSLGGSGDNEQFF.

This clonotype was found many times. The chain carries TRBV10-1 and TRBJ2-1; 7 bases are a match to TRBD2. The CDR3 totals 13 residues. Germline assignment: CDR1 WNHNN and CDR2 SYGVQD (reference sequence). With 3 bases clipped from V and 10 bases from J, the junction kept 6 bases outside the gene matches. The CDR3 nucleotides read TGCGCCAGCAGTGAATTAGGAGCGGGAGAGCAGTTCTTC. This encodes CASSELGAGEQFF.

The J gene is TRBJ2-7, the V gene TRBV19; possibly TRBD1 or TRBD2 for D (7 bases each). The CDR3 has 14 residues. V was shortened by 7 bases and J by 3 bases, with 16 bases between the two germline ends. Germline V gene sequence: CDR1 LNHDA, CDR2 SQIVND (reference sequence). The CDR3 loop reads CASTQGGPDYEQYF. The CDR3 nucleotides are TGTGCCAGTACCCAGGGGGGGCCAGACTACGAGCAGTACTTC.

The chain combines TRBV7-9 with TRBJ2-2; 7 bases are a match to TRBD1. This CDR3 region has 19 residues. Germline V gene data show CDR1 as SEHNR and CDR2 as FQNEAQ (reference sequence). V was pared by 4 bases and J by 4 bases, with 18 bases of the junction left unmatched. CDR3 in amino acids: CASSSRVDRPGMSTGELFF. The CDR3, as DNA: TGTGCCAGCAGCTCACGAGTGGACAGGCCGGGGATGAGCACCGGGGAGCTGTTTTTT.

This clonotype showed up just a few times. The V call is TRBV20-1, the J call TRBJ2-1; D gene unclear. Trimming cost V 1 base and J 5 bases, with 6 bases left between them. The length of the CDR3 is 12 residues. Germline V gene sequence: CDR1 DFQATT, CDR2 SNEGSKA (reference sequence). The CDR3, as DNA: TGCAGTGCTAGAGGTGCCCACAATGAGCAGTTCTTC. This sequence encodes CSARGAHNEQFF.

This clonotype was detected ten times or more. This chain joins TRBV4-3 and TRBJ2-1, with D perhaps TRBD2 (5 bases). The germline V gene has CDR1 LGHNA and CDR2 YSLEER. Deletions cut 0 bases from V and 9 bases from J, with 15 bases between. The CDR3 sequence is 15 residues long. CDR3 sequence: CASSQDMDSWGEQFF. CDR3 in DNA: TGCGCCAGCAGCCAAGATATGGACTCGTGGGGTGAGCAGTTCTTC.